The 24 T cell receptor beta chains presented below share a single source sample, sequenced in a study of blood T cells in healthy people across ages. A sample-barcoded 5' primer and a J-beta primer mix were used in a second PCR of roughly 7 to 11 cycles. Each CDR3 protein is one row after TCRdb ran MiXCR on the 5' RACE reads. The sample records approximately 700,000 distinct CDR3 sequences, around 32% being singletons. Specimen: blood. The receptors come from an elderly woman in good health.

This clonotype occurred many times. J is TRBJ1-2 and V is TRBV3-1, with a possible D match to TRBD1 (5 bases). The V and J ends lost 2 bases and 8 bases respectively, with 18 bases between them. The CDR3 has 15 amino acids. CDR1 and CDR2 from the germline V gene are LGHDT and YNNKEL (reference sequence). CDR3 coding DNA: TGTGCCAGCAGCCAAAAAACTTTGAGGGGTCTCGGCTACACCTTC. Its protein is CASSQKTLRGLGYTF.

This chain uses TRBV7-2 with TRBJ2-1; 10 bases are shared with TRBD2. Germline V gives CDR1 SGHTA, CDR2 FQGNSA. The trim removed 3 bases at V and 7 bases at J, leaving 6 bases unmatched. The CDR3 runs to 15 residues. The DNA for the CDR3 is TGTGCCAGCAGCTTCGCTAGCGGGAGTGGGAATGAGCAGTTCTTC. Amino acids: CASSFASGSGNEQFF. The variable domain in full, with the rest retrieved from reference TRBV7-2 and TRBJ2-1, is GAGVSQSPSNKVTEKGKDVELRCDPISGHTALYWYRQSLGQGLEFLIYFQGNSAPDKSGLPSDRFSAERTGGSVSTLTIQRTQQEDSAVYLCASSFASGSGNEQFFGPGTRLTVL.

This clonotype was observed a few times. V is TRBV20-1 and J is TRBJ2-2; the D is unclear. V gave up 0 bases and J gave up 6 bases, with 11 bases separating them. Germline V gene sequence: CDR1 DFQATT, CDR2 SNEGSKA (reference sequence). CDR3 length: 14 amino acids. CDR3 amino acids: CSAREKSFPGELFF. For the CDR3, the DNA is TGCAGTGCTAGAGAAAAAAGCTTCCCCGGGGAGCTGTTTTTT.

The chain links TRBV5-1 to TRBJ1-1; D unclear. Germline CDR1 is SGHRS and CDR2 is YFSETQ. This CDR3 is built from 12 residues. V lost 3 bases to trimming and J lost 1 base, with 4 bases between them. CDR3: CASSWENTEAFF. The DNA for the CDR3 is TGCGCCAGCAGCTGGGAGAACACTGAAGCTTTCTTT.

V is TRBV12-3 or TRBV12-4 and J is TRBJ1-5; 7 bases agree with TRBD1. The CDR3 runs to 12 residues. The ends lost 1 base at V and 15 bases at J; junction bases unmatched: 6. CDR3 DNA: TGTGCCAGCAGTTTAGATCCCGGGGACAGGCATTTT. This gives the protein CASSLDPGDRHF.

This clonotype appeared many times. The CDR3 DNA reads TGCGCCAGCAGCTTGTCCCCGGGGGGGAACTATGGCTACACCTTC. It codes for CASSLSPGGNYGYTF. The genes are TRBV5-1 and TRBJ1-2; tentatively, D is TRBD1 (5 bases). This CDR3 is built from 15 residues. Trimming pared 1 base from V and 2 bases from J, leaving 12 bases between. From germline, CDR1 is SGHRS and CDR2 YFSETQ.

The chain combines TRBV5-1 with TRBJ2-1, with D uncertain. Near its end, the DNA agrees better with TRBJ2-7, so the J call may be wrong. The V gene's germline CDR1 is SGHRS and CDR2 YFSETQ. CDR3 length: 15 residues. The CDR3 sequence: CASSLGSGSYNEQYF. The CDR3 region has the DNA TGCGCCAGCAGCTTAGGCTCAGGCTCCTACAATGAGCAGTACTTC.

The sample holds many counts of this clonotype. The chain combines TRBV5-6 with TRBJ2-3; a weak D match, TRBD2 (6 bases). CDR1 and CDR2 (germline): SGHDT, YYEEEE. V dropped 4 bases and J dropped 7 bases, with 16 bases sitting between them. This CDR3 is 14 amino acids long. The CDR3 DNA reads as TGTGCCAGCAGCCGGAGGGGCCAAACCAATACGCAGTATTTT. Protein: CASSRRGQTNTQYF.

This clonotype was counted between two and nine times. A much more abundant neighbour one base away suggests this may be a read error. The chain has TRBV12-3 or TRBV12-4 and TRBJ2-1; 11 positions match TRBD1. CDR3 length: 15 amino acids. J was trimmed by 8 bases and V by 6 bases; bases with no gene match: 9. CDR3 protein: CASSLAGQGVDEQFF. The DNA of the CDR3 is TGTGCCAGCAGCCTAGCGGGACAGGGGGTGGATGAGCAGTTCTTC.

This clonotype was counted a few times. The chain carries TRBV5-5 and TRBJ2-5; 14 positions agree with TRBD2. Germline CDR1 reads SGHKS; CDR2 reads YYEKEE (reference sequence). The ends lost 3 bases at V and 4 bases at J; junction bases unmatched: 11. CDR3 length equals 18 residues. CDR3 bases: TGTGCCAGCAGCTCCCGACTAGCGGGGGGGCAGGTTCTAGAGACCCAGTACTTC. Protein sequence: CASSSRLAGGQVLETQYF.

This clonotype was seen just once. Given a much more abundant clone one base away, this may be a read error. The CDR3 region has the DNA TGTGCCACCCAAGGTCCCCGTTACGGGCAGTACTTC. It codes for CATQGPRYGQYF. The V and J genes are TRBV6-2 or TRBV6-3 and TRBJ2-5; D is unresolved. The CDR3 has 12 residues. V lost 10 bases to trimming and J lost 11 bases, with 20 bases between them. Germline V CDR1 and CDR2: MNHEY, SVGEGT.

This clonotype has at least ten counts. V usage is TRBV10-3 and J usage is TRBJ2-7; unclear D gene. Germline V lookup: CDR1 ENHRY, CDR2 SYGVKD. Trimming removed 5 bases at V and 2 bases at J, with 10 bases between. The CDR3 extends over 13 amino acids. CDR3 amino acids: CAISTETPYEQYF. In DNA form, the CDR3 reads TGTGCCATCAGTACAGAGACTCCCTACGAGCAGTACTTC.

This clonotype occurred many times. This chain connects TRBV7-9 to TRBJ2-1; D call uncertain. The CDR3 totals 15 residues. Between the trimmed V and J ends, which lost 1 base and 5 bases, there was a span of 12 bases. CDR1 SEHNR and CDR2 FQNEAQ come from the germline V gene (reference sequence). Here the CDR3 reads CASSLEGFVHNEQFF. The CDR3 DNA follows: TGTGCCAGCAGCTTAGAAGGATTCGTCCACAATGAGCAGTTCTTC.

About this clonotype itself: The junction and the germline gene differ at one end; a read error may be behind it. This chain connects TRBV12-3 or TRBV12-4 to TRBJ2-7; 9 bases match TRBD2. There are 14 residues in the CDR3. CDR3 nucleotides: TGTGTCAGCAGTTTGGGACTAGCTTTCTACGAGCAGTACTTC. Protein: CVSSLGLAFYEQYF.

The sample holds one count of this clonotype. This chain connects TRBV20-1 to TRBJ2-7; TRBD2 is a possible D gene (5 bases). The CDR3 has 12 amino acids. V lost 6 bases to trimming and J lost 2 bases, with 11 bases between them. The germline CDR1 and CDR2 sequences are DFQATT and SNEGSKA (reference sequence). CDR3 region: CSAQLGPYEQYF. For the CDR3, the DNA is TGCAGTGCGCAACTAGGTCCCTACGAGCAGTACTTC.

CDR3 residues: CASSLNGQVGETQYF. CDR3 nucleotides: TGTGCCAGCAGCTTAAACGGGCAGGTTGGGGAGACCCAGTACTTC. The chain links TRBV7-3 to TRBJ2-5, with D uncertain. V was pared by 1 base and J by 5 bases, with 14 bases between. Germline lookup yields CDR1 SGHTA and CDR2 FQGTGA. The CDR3 is 15 residues long.

CDR3 nucleotides: TGTGCCAGCAGCCTAGATAGGGTCGGGGAGACCCAGTACTTC. The encoded protein is CASSLDRVGETQYF. The V gene is TRBV7-2, the J gene TRBJ2-5; no clear D. This CDR3 comprises 14 residues. CDR1 SGHTA and CDR2 FQGNSA come from the germline V gene. V gave up 5 bases and J gave up 5 bases, with 15 bases separating them.

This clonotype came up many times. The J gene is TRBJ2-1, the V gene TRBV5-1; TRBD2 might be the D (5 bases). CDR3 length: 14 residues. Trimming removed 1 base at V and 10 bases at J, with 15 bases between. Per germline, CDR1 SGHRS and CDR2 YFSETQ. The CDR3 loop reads CASSLNAVRGEQFF. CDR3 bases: TGCGCCAGCAGCTTGAACGCGGTCCGAGGGGAGCAGTTCTTC.

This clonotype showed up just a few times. The CDR3 spells CSARDGLGVSGKETQFF. CDR3 in DNA: TGCAGTGCTAGAGATGGGTTGGGCGTTTCGGGAAAAGAGACCCAGTTCTTC. The chain is built from TRBV20-1 and TRBJ2-1; tentative D call: TRBD2 (5 bases). The V gene's germline CDR1 is DFQATT and CDR2 SNEGSKA (reference sequence). The germline V and J ends were trimmed by 0 bases and 13 bases, with 28 bases remaining between them. This CDR3 has 17 amino acids.

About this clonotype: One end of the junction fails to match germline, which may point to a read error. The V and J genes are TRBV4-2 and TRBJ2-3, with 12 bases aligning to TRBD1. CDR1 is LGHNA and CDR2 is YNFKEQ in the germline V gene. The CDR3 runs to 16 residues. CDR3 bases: TGTGCCGGCAGCCAAGGGGACAGGGGGCAAGCAGATACGCAGTATTTT. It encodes CAGSQGDRGQADTQYF.

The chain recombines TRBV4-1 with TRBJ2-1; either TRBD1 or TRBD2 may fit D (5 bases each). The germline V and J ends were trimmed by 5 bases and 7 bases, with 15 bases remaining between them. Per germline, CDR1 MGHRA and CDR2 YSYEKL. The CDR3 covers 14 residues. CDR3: CASSGTGTHNEQFF. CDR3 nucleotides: TGCGCCAGCAGCGGCACCGGGACCCATAATGAGCAGTTCTTC.

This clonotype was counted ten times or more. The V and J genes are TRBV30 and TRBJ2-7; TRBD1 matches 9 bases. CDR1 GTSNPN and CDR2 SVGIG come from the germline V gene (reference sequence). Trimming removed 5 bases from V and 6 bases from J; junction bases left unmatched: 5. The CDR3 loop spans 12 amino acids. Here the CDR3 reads CAWDRGRGEQYF. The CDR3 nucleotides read TGTGCCTGGGACAGGGGGAGAGGCGAGCAGTACTTC.

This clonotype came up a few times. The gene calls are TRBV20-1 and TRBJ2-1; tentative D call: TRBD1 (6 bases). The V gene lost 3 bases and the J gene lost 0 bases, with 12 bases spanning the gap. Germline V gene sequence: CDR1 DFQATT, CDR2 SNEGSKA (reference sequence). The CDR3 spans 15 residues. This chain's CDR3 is CSASAGESSYNEQFF. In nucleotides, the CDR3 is TGCAGTGCTAGTGCAGGGGAAAGCTCCTACAATGAGCAGTTCTTC.

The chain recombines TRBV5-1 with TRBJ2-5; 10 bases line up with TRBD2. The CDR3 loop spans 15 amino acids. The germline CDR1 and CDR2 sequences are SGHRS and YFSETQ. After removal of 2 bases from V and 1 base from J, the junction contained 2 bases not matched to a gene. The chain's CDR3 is CASSLRTSGQETQYF. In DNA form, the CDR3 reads TGCGCCAGCAGCTTAAGGACTAGCGGCCAAGAGACCCAGTACTTC.